This TCR beta chain was recorded in a study of cytomegalovirus exposure and HLA in healthy donors. Overall study: Out of about 410 genotyped donors, about 81% belonged to the Caucasian-associated ancestry cluster. The study's findings and limits: A later analysis reportedly found fewer N-insertions in an Asian-associated ancestry cluster than the roughly 670-donor mean. Several of the most significant clusters appeared linked to common viral pathogens, based on a later analysis.

This CDR3 region has 15 residues. V lost 4 bases to trimming and J lost 4 bases; unmatched junction nucleotides: 9. Germline CDR1 and CDR2: SGHNT and YENEEA. Notes on this clone: No antigen is known for it.

The PCR made use of 60 Vbeta and 13 Jbeta primers. Data came from immunoSEQ multiplex PCR; TCRdb stores just in-frame clones and leaves some out. The sample contains 150,000 to 200,000 clones, around 80% of which appear only once. The genes are TRBV11-3 and TRBJ1-2; 7 bases agree with TRBD1. Sequenced material: PBMCs. The sequence came from a woman aged 25 to 39 in good health and CMV-seropositive. This CDR3 is CASSYRDSQTYGYTF. DNA of the CDR3: TGTGCCAGCAGCTATAGGGACAGCCAAACCTATGGCTACACCTTC.